This T cell receptor beta chain was sequenced for a study of T and B cells in COVID-19 patients. CDR1 SEHNR and CDR2 FQNEAQ come from the germline V gene (reference sequence). Unmatched junction bases numbered 9, after V lost 5 bases and J lost 3 bases. The CDR3 sequence is 16 residues long. Concerning this clonotype itself: Its matching antigen is unknown.

Study-wide results and caveats: No sequencing was yet done of CD4+, regulatory or CD8+ subsets, or of SARS-CoV-2-responsive or tetramer+ sorted cells.

Each TRB amplification used about 220-500 ng of genomic DNA from blood. TRB rearrangements were amplified by multiplex PCR with BIOMED2 TRB-A/B primers. TCRdb reanalysed the multiplex PCR reads using MiXCR and keeps one entry per CDR3 protein. The table shows under 13,000 distinct CDR3 sequences, with around 30% occurring only once. This receptor was identified in a human donor with active COVID-19. Sequencing used blood. The rearrangement uses TRBV7-9 and TRBJ1-4, with 7 bases matching TRBD1. The CDR3 bases are TGTGCCAGCAGCCCCGGACAGGCTAATCCTAATGAAAAACTGTTTTTT. Amino acid sequence: CASSPGQANPNEKLFF. Complete variable domain (other parts from reference TRBV7-9 and TRBJ1-4): DTGVSQNPRHKITKRGQNVTFRCDPISEHNRLYWYRQTLGQGPEFLTYFQNEAQLEKSRLLSDRFSAERPKGSFSTLEIQRTEQGDSAMYLCASSPGQANPNEKLFFGSGTQLSVL.